This T cell receptor beta chain was sequenced during a study of cytomegalovirus exposure and HLA in healthy donors. Findings and limits, study-wide: Later on, an analysis found that several of the most significant clusters appeared to be linked to common viral pathogens, which included parvovirus B19. In a later analysis, at a false discovery rate of 0.05, 16,951 TCR beta sequences were associated with HLA alleles. TCR beta V- and J-gene trimming, according to a later analysis, was linked to a missense DCLRE1C variant.

About this clone: Its target is not known. Other DNA sequences in the same sample also yield this CDR3.

Primers: 60 Vbeta forward and 13 Jbeta reverse. Generated by immunoSEQ multiplex PCR, the TCRdb table keeps only in-frame clones and is missing some. The data show roughly 150,000 clones, with 80% seen just once and roughly 14% held by the top ten. Germline CDR1 SGHTA, CDR2 FQGTGA. V shed 2 bases, J shed 0 bases, and the junction held 0 bases outside the gene matches. The CDR3 is 15 residues long. The specimen was PBMCs. This TCR was sampled from a woman aged 40 to 49 in good health and CMV-seronegative. The rearrangement links TRBV7-3 to TRBJ2-1; 8 nucleotides align to TRBD1. CDR3 bases: TGTGCCAGCAGCTTAGACAGGGGCTCCTACAATGAGCAGTTCTTC. As protein: CASSLDRGSYNEQFF.